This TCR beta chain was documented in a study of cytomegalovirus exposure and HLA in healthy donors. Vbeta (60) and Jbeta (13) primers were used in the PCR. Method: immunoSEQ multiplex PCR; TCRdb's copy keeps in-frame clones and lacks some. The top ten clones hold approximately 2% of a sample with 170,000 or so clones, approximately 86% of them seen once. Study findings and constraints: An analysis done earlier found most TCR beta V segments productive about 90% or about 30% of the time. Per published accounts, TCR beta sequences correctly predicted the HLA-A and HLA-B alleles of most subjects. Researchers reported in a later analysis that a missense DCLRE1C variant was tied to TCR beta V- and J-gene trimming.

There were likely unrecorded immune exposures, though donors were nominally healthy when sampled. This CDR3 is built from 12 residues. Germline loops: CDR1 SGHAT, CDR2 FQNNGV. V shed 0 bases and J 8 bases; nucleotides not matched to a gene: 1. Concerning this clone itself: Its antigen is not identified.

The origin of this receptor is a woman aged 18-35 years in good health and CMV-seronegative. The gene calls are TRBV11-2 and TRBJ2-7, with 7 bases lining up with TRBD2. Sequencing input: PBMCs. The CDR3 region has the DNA TGTGCCAGCAGCTTAGAAGCGGGGAAGCAGTACTTC. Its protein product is CASSLEAGKQYF.